These 11 T cell receptor beta chains were sequenced from one sample in a study of human T cells and chemical hapten exposure. Indicated time point: patch test 3, about 24 weeks after DPC sensitization. The treatment here: therapeutic diphenylcyclopropenone sensitization with weekly scalp DPC. MiXCR, run by TCRdb on the RACE reads, gives a single entry per CDR3 protein. The data contain more than 150,000 distinct CDR3 sequences, about 25% of them singletons. This specimen consisted of whole blood, obtained in connection with sensitization to the hapten diphenylcyclopropenone (DPC). These receptors were obtained from a middle-aged woman with alopecia areata. Some clones in this sample may be carry-over from other donors' samples.

The chain is built from TRBV2 and TRBJ2-5, with TRBD2 identical over 12 bases. The CDR3 consists of 14 residues. V lost 7 bases and J lost 5; bases outside the gene matches: 5. The germline V gene encodes CDR1 SNHLY and CDR2 FYNNEI. CDR3 loop: CASTRLAGEETQYF. CDR3 coding DNA: TGTGCCAGCACCAGACTAGCGGGAGAGGAGACCCAGTACTTC.

The genes are TRBV6-2 or TRBV6-3 and TRBJ2-1; 10 bases are shared with TRBD2. The germline CDR1 and CDR2 sequences are MNHEY and SVGEGT. This CDR3 region has 17 residues. J was trimmed by 4 bases and V by 6 bases; bases with no gene match: 12. The CDR3 protein is CASSRPLTSGRYNEQFF. For the CDR3, the DNA is TGTGCCAGCAGCCGCCCCCTGACTAGCGGGCGGTACAATGAGCAGTTCTTC.

The V gene is TRBV7-3, the J gene TRBJ2-6, with D hard to call. V lost 2 bases to trimming and J lost 0 bases, with 5 bases between them. Germline V gene data show CDR1 as SGHTA and CDR2 as FQGTGA. The CDR3 is made up of 15 amino acids. The CDR3 DNA follows: TGTGCCAGCAGCTTATATTTCTCTGGGGCCAACGTCCTGACTTTC. It specifies CASSLYFSGANVLTF.

Ten or more counts support this clonotype. The genes are TRBV5-1 and TRBJ1-2, with D possibly matching TRBD1 (6 bases). V lost 0 bases and J 8 bases, leaving 8 bases between the germline ends. CDR3 length: 12 amino acids. Germline CDR1 reads SGHRS; CDR2 reads YFSETQ. The CDR3 nucleotides are TGCGCCAGCAGCTTGGCAGGGGACGGCTACACCTTC. Protein: CASSLAGDGYTF.

This clonotype was counted between two and nine times. The V gene is TRBV2, the J gene TRBJ2-7; no clear D gene. The germline V and J ends were trimmed by 4 bases and 3 bases, with 10 bases remaining between them. Germline lookup yields CDR1 SNHLY and CDR2 FYNNEI. The CDR3 loop spans 13 amino acids. The CDR3 coding sequence is TGTGCCAGCAGTGCGGCACTACTCTACGAGCAGTACTTC. Translating it yields CASSAALLYEQYF.

This rearrangement joins TRBV4-2 to TRBJ2-7; D gene uncertain. This CDR3 spans 15 amino acids. The germline CDR1 and CDR2 sequences are LGHNA and YNFKEQ. V lost 0 bases and J 2 bases, leaving 11 bases between the germline ends. The CDR3 DNA is TGTGCCAGCAGCCAAGATATAACTACTCCCTACGAGCAGTACTTC. Translation: CASSQDITTPYEQYF.

V and J are TRBV9 and TRBJ2-1, with D hard to call. CDR3 length: 15 amino acids. Looked up from germline, CDR1 is SGDLS and CDR2 is YYNGEE. Between the trimmed V and J ends, which lost 0 bases and 1 base, there was a span of 8 bases. This CDR3 is CASSVGYGSYNEQFF. For the CDR3, the DNA is TGTGCCAGCAGCGTAGGATACGGGTCCTACAATGAGCAGTTCTTC.

The chain has TRBV2 and TRBJ2-4; TRBD1 or TRBD2 may be the D gene (5 bases each). CDR1 is SNHLY and CDR2 is FYNNEI in the germline V gene. The V gene lost 5 bases and the J gene lost 10 bases, with 15 bases spanning the gap. This CDR3 region has 13 residues. The CDR3 here is CASSKGTKGIQYF. The CDR3 coding sequence is TGTGCCAGCAGTAAAGGGACCAAAGGGATTCAGTACTTC.

The chain employs TRBV27 and TRBJ2-2, with 11 bases aligning to TRBD2. This CDR3 is 16 amino acids long. Germline-derived CDR1 and CDR2 are MNHEY and SMNVEV (reference sequence). The trim removed 5 bases at V and 6 bases at J, leaving 8 bases unmatched. CDR3 region: CASSPLTSGTAGELFF. The CDR3 region has the DNA TGTGCCAGCAGTCCGCTGACTAGCGGGACGGCCGGGGAGCTGTTTTTT.

This clonotype was seen a handful of times. The rearrangement uses TRBV7-2 and TRBJ1-1, with 7 positions matching TRBD1. V was pared by 5 bases and J by 5 bases, with 11 bases of the junction left unmatched. Germline V lookup: CDR1 SGHTA, CDR2 FQGNSA. The CDR3 consists of 15 residues. The CDR3 nucleotides are TGTGCCAGCAGCCCCCGACGGGCAGGGGGTACTGAAGCTTTCTTT. This gives the protein CASSPRRAGGTEAFF.

The V call is TRBV29-1, the J call TRBJ2-5; a weak D match, TRBD2 (6 bases). Looked up from germline, CDR1 is SQVTM and CDR2 is ANQGSEA. V lost 3 bases and J lost 7, with 12 bases in between. This CDR3 contains 12 residues. The CDR3 here is CSVEEGGRTQYF. The CDR3 bases are TGCAGCGTTGAGGAGGGAGGAAGGACCCAGTACTTC.